What follows are 18 T cell receptor beta chains derived from one specimen sequenced in a study of T cells expressing NK-cell markers. Following a re-call of the 5' RACE reads, TCRdb has one entry per CDR3 protein and lacks DNA. The table lists around 140,000 distinct CDR3 sequences. The sequenced sample consisted of blood T cells: a sorted CD56 or NKG2C T cell subset, CD4+ or CD8+ T cells, or bulk PBMC T cells (not recorded which). The receptors originated from a man between 18 and 35 years old in good health.

The chain is built from TRBV30 and TRBJ1-1. The CDR3 loop spans 12 amino acids. Germline V gene data show CDR1 as GTSNPN and CDR2 as SVGIG (reference sequence). The CDR3 loop is CAWSVRPTEAFF. Using reference TRBV30 and TRBJ1-1 for the parts outside the CDR3, the full variable domain is SQTIHQWPATLVQPVGSPLSLECTVEGTSNPNLYWYRQAAGRGLQLLFYSVGIGQISSEVPQNLSASRPQDRQFILSSKKLLLSDSGFYLCAWSVRPTEAFFGQGTRLTVV.

The chain links TRBV2 to TRBJ2-2; with no DNA, the TCRdb D assignment of TRBD2 cannot be verified. Germline V gives CDR1 SNHLY, CDR2 FYNNEI. The CDR3 totals 14 residues. CDR3 loop: CASNGGRGPGELFF. Together with reference TRBV2 and TRBJ2-2, the CDR3 gives the full variable domain: EPEVTQTPSHQVTQMGQEVILRCVPISNHLYFYWYRQILGQKVEFLVSFYNNEISEKSEIFDDQFSVERPDGSNFTLKIRSTKLEDSAMYFCASNGGRGPGELFFGEGSRLTVL.

The chain carries TRBV10-1 and TRBJ1-1. Germline V gene lookup returns CDR1 WNHNN and CDR2 SYGVQD (reference sequence). This CDR3 is built from 13 residues. This CDR3 is CASSEEGFTEAFF.

This sequence joins TRBV23-1 and TRBJ2-5; TCRdb calls TRBD2, which cannot be checked without DNA. TRBV23-1 is placed among ORFs of uncertain function. The CDR3 spans 18 residues. CDR3 loop: CASGNGLAVGTHRQTQYF.

V usage is TRBV7-9 and J usage is TRBJ2-7; TCRdb names TRBD1, which stays unverified in the absence of DNA. Germline assignment: CDR1 SEHNR and CDR2 FQNEAQ (reference sequence). CDR3 length equals 16 residues. The CDR3 protein is CASSLVRGPLSYEQYF. Full variable domain (missing parts from reference TRBV7-9 and TRBJ2-7): DTGVSQNPRHKITKRGQNVTFRCDPISEHNRLYWYRQTLGQGPEFLTYFQNEAQLEKSRLLSDRFSAERPKGSFSTLEIQRTEQGDSAMYLCASSLVRGPLSYEQYFGPGTRLTVT.

The chain recombines TRBV20-1 with TRBJ2-3; TCRdb calls TRBD2, which cannot be checked without DNA. The CDR3 has 15 residues. CDR1 DFQATT and CDR2 SNEGSKA come from the germline V gene (reference sequence). CDR3 protein: CSARDGVLEGDTQYF.

The chain joins TRBV4-1 to TRBJ2-2; TCRdb lists TRBD1, though no DNA is available to test this call. Germline CDR1 and CDR2: MGHRA and YSYEKL. The length of the CDR3 is 15 residues. The CDR3 sequence is CASRTGQGGTGELFF.

The rearrangement joins TRBV15 to TRBJ2-5; TCRdb gives TRBD1 as the D gene, but with no DNA this cannot be confirmed. This CDR3 is 19 amino acids long. Germline values: CDR1 LNHNV, CDR2 YYDKDF (reference sequence). CDR3 region: CATSRDQLIQGTRQETQYF.

V is TRBV5-1 and J is TRBJ2-1; TCRdb designates TRBD2, a call that cannot be tested without DNA. This CDR3 is 16 amino acids long. From germline, CDR1 is SGHRS and CDR2 YFSETQ. CDR3 protein: CASGTSGISSYNEQFF. Using reference TRBV5-1 and TRBJ2-1 for the parts outside the CDR3, the full variable domain is KAGVTQTPRYLIKTRGQQVTLSCSPISGHRSVSWYQQTPGQGLQFLFEYFSETQRNKGNFPGRFSGRQFSNSRSEMNVSTLELGDSALYLCASGTSGISSYNEQFFGPGTRLTVL.

The CDR3: CASSSQPNEKLFF. The V gene is TRBV5-4, the J gene TRBJ1-4. CDR3 size: 13 residues. Germline loops: CDR1 SGHNT, CDR2 YYREEE (reference sequence). The whole variable domain, filled in from reference TRBV5-4 and TRBJ1-4, reads ETGVTQSPTHLIKTRGQQVTLRCSSQSGHNTVSWYQQALGQGPQFIFQYYREEENGRGNFPPRFSGLQFPNYSSELNVNALELDDSALYLCASSSQPNEKLFFGSGTQLSVL.

This chain uses TRBV20-1 with TRBJ2-7; the D gene TCRdb calls, TRBD2, cannot be checked with no DNA. Germline V gene data show CDR1 as DFQATT and CDR2 as SNEGSKA (reference sequence). This CDR3 has 15 amino acids. The chain's CDR3 is CSARAQREGGYEQYF.

V usage is TRBV30 and J usage is TRBJ2-5. The CDR3 loop spans 14 amino acids. Germline V CDR1 and CDR2: GTSNPN, SVGIG (reference sequence). CDR3 amino acids: CAWTFGGYQETQYF. The whole variable domain, filled in from reference TRBV30 and TRBJ2-5, reads SQTIHQWPATLVQPVGSPLSLECTVEGTSNPNLYWYRQAAGRGLQLLFYSVGIGQISSEVPQNLSASRPQDRQFILSSKKLLLSDSGFYLCAWTFGGYQETQYFGPGTRLLVL.

The chain combines TRBV13 with TRBJ2-1; TCRdb proposes TRBD1, but this gene call is untestable without DNA. Germline CDR1 is PRHDT and CDR2 is FYEKMQ (reference sequence). The CDR3 runs 15 residues. CDR3 amino acids: CASSLGRGQYNEQFF.

The V gene is TRBV7-8, the J gene TRBJ1-2. CDR1 is SGHVS and CDR2 is FQNEAQ in the germline V gene. The CDR3 has 13 amino acids. Here the CDR3 reads CASSLGVSYGYTF.

This chain connects TRBV7-8 to TRBJ2-1; TCRdb designates TRBD2, a call that cannot be tested without DNA. The CDR3 covers 15 residues. The germline V gene has CDR1 SGHVS and CDR2 FQNEAQ. This chain's CDR3 is CASSLGTAAYNEQFF.

The genes are TRBV9 and TRBJ2-1; the TRBD2 assignment by TCRdb is unverifiable without DNA. In germline, CDR1 is SGDLS, CDR2 YYNGEE. The CDR3 consists of 16 residues. The CDR3 here is CASSVSGALSYNEQFF.

CDR3 sequence: CASSIPGTVGDVHGYTF. The chain uses TRBV19 and TRBJ1-2; TCRdb's D call of TRBD1 is untestable without DNA. Germline CDR1 is LNHDA and CDR2 is SQIVND (reference sequence). The CDR3 contains 17 residues.

This rearrangement joins TRBV27 to TRBJ2-7. CDR1 is MNHEY and CDR2 is SMNVEV in the germline V gene (reference sequence). The CDR3 length is 15 residues. Here the CDR3 reads CASSSFFSSSYEQYF.